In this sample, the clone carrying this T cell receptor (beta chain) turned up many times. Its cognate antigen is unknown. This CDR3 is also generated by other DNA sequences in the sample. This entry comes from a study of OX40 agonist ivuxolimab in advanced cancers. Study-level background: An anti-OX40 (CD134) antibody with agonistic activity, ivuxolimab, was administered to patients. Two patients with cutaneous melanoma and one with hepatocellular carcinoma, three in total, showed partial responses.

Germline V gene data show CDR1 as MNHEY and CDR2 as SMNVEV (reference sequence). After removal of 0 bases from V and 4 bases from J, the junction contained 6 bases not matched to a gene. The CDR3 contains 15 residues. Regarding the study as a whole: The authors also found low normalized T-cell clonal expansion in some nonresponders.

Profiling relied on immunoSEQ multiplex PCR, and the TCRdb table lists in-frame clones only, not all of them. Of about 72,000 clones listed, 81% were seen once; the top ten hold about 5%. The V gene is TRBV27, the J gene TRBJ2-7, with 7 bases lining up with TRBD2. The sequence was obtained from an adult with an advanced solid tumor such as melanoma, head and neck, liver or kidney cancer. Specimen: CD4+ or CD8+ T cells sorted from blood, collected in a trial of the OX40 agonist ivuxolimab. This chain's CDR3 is CASSLSGGGGYEQYF. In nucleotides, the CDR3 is TGTGCCAGCAGTTTATCGGGGGGGGGAGGGTACGAGCAGTACTTC.